The following is a TCR beta chain sequence with its context. This sample stems from a study of OX40 agonist ivuxolimab in advanced cancers. Trimming removed 0 bases at V and 2 bases at J, with 18 bases between. CDR3 length equals 18 residues. The V gene's germline CDR1 is SGDLS and CDR2 YYNGEE. Only in-frame clones appear in the TCRdb table, and some are missing; sequencing was by immunoSEQ multiplex PCR. In the table there are about 96,000 clones, 90% of which are singletons. The chain carries TRBV9 and TRBJ1-3, with D possibly matching TRBD1 (5 bases). The starting material was CD4+ or CD8+ T cells sorted from blood, obtained in a trial of the OX40 agonist ivuxolimab. This receptor was identified in an adult with an advanced solid tumor such as melanoma, head and neck, liver or kidney cancer. This CDR3 reads CASSVEGAQGPPGNTIYF. In nucleotides, the CDR3 is TGTGCCAGCAGCGTAGAGGGAGCGCAGGGTCCACCTGGAAACACCATATATTTT.